This TCR beta chain was captured by sequencing in a study of regulatory T cells in long-lasting Graves disease. General study results and limits: Graves' patients with persistent disease showed TCR diversity lower than patients newly diagnosed.

The CDR3 is 13 residues long. The V gene end was trimmed by 6 bases and the J gene end by 6 bases; junction bases not matched to a gene: 2. Germline lookup yields CDR1 MNHNS and CDR2 SASEGT. Time point indicated: newly diagnosed GD, antithyroid drugs for less than 3 months. The TCR library was made from RNA extracted from PBMCs. iRepertoire HTBI primers and Arm-PCR of CDR3 regions built TCR beta libraries. A single record per CDR3 protein comes from TCRdb applying MiXCR to the multiplex PCR reads. The repertoire has 370,000 or so distinct CDR3 sequences, about a sixth of them found once; the top ten carry 20%. Points on this clonotype: Its antigen remains unknown.

The sample was also linked to a second study, of T cells in Graves' hyperthyroidism and ophthalmopathy.

The specimen comprised peripheral blood mononuclear cells (PBMCs), sampled at new diagnosis, from a patient treated with antithyroid drugs. This receptor was identified in a woman younger than 30 with Graves disease. V is TRBV6-1 and J is TRBJ2-2; TRBD1 matches at 9 bases. The CDR3 coding sequence is TGTGCCAGCAGGGGACAGGGCCCCGGGGAGCTGTTTTTT. Its protein is CASRGQGPGELFF.